Each of the 11 T cell receptor beta chains below was sequenced from the same sample in a study of T cells in Graves' hyperthyroidism and ophthalmopathy. It was RNA transcripts that yielded the amplified TCR beta CDR3 regions. HTBI primers were used for first-round RT-PCR of the TCR CDR3. TCRdb processed the multiplex PCR reads anew with MiXCR; each CDR3 protein has one entry. The sample consists of about 100,000 distinct CDR3 sequences, 15% to 20% of them appearing once. Sequenced input: blood. The receptor set was obtained from a woman aged 50 to 60 with Graves' hyperthyroidism.

Many counts were recorded for this clonotype. This chain uses TRBV20-1 with TRBJ2-2; 9 nucleotides align to TRBD2. This CDR3 has 16 amino acids. V was pared by 3 bases and J by 0 bases, with 5 bases of the junction left unmatched. CDR1 and CDR2 from the germline V gene are DFQATT and SNEGSKA (reference sequence). For the CDR3, the DNA is TGCAGTGCTAGTAAACCTAGCGGGACGAACACCGGGGAGCTGTTTTTT. It encodes CSASKPSGTNTGELFF.

This clonotype was seen repeatedly, ten times or more. The genes are TRBV5-1 and TRBJ1-1; no reliable D call. The germline V and J ends were trimmed by 4 bases and 0 bases, with 16 bases remaining between them. The CDR3 runs 16 residues. CDR1 is SGHRS and CDR2 is YFSETQ in the germline V gene. CDR3 in amino acids: CASSPRVVGLNTEAFF. CDR3 nucleotides: TGCGCCAGCAGCCCTCGTGTCGTAGGGCTGAACACTGAAGCTTTCTTT.

This clonotype came up many times. The rearrangement uses TRBV7-3 and TRBJ2-3; D not resolved. Between the trimmed V and J ends, which lost 5 bases and 1 base, there was a span of 10 bases. This CDR3 is built from 14 residues. The germline CDR1 and CDR2 sequences are SGHTA and FQGTGA. CDR3 amino acids: CASSPMRGTDTQYF. The CDR3 region has the DNA TGTGCCAGCAGCCCCATGAGAGGCACAGATACGCAGTATTTT.

The CDR3 coding sequence is TGTGCCAGCAGCCGATCTCCGACAGGGCGAAGCTCCTATAATTCACCCCTCCACTTT. It translates to CASSRSPTGRSSYNSPLHF. The rearrangement links TRBV7-2 to TRBJ1-6, with 7 nucleotides matching TRBD1. CDR3 length: 19 amino acids. Germline V gives CDR1 SGHTA, CDR2 FQGNSA. Unmatched junction bases numbered 13, after V lost 5 bases and J lost 0 bases.

This clonotype occurred many times. CDR3 region: CASSISGTSGRVTQYF. CDR3 sequence (DNA): TGTGCCAGTAGTATCTCCGGGACTAGCGGTCGTGTCACGCAGTATTTT. The chain joins TRBV19 to TRBJ2-3, with 11 bases that match TRBD2. The CDR3 totals 16 residues. With 3 bases clipped from V and 9 bases from J, the junction kept 11 bases outside the gene matches. Germline CDR1 LNHDA, CDR2 SQIVND (reference sequence).

This clonotype was seen ten or more times. The chain combines TRBV20-1 with TRBJ2-4; D is perhaps TRBD1 or TRBD2 (6 bases each). In germline, CDR1 is DFQATT, CDR2 SNEGSKA (reference sequence). V lost 1 base and J lost 7, with 14 bases in between. This CDR3 spans 14 amino acids. CDR3 DNA: TGCAGTGCTAGAGGGACCGGGGGCTGGAACATTCAGTACTTC. This gives the protein CSARGTGGWNIQYF.

This clonotype was seen at least ten times. The chain employs TRBV11-2 and TRBJ2-2, with D tentatively TRBD1 (5 bases). The V gene's germline CDR1 is SGHAT and CDR2 FQNNGV. The CDR3 runs 15 residues. V lost 5 bases to trimming and J lost 5 bases, with 15 bases between them. The CDR3 loop reads CASSPPARATGELFF. In DNA form, the CDR3 reads TGTGCCAGCAGCCCCCCCGCCAGGGCGACCGGGGAGCTGTTTTTT.

There are many counts of this clonotype. The V and J genes are TRBV3-1 and TRBJ2-5, with 12 bases fitting TRBD2. This CDR3 spans 15 amino acids. Germline CDR1 reads LGHDT; CDR2 reads YNNKEL (reference sequence). V shed 5 bases, J shed 4 bases, and the junction held 5 bases outside the gene matches. The CDR3 protein is CASSFRLAGAETQYF. The CDR3 bases are TGTGCCAGCAGCTTCCGACTAGCGGGGGCAGAGACCCAGTACTTC.

This sequence joins TRBV5-1 and TRBJ2-7; a possible D gene is TRBD1 (7 bases). CDR1 SGHRS and CDR2 YFSETQ come from the germline V gene. This CDR3 is built from 16 residues. V lost 3 bases, J lost 4 bases, and 20 bases lay in between. CDR3: CASSSLPQGGIYEQYF. CDR3 sequence (DNA): TGCGCCAGCAGCTCCCTACCTCAGGGGGGTATTTACGAGCAGTACTTC.

This clonotype was counted at least ten times. The chain carries TRBV30 and TRBJ1-2, with 8 positions matching TRBD1. Germline CDR1 GTSNPN, CDR2 SVGIG (reference sequence). V lost 5 bases and J lost 1; bases outside the gene matches: 0. This CDR3 is built from 12 residues. CDR3 residues: CAWDRGNYGYTF. The CDR3 region has the DNA TGTGCCTGGGACAGGGGTAACTATGGCTACACCTTC.

This clonotype was found many times. CDR3 protein: CASSHLGGVKTQYF. CDR3 DNA: TGTGCCAGCAGCCACCTAGGGGGAGTCAAGACCCAGTACTTC. This chain uses TRBV14 with TRBJ2-5, with D possibly TRBD1 on 6 matching bases. The V end lost 3 bases, the J end lost 6 bases, and 14 bases lay between the germline ends. The CDR3 consists of 14 residues. CDR1 SGHDN and CDR2 FVKESK come from the germline V gene.